Listed here are 3 T cell receptor beta chains from one sample, sequenced in a study of breast tumors, draining lymph nodes, adjacent tissues. Axillary draining lymph nodes of breast cancer patients supplied the node samples. TCRdb re-derived calls from the multiplex PCR reads in MiXCR, one entry per CDR3 protein. The sample yields approximately 100,000 distinct CDR3 sequences, 21% seen once. Input material: axillary lymph node tissue. These receptors originate from a female donor with breast cancer. Some clones in this sample may be carry-over from other donors' samples.

This clonotype occurred once. One junction end does not reproduce the germline sequence, and a read error may be involved. The chain employs TRBV19 and TRBJ2-2, with D possibly being TRBD2 (7 bases). This CDR3 has 17 amino acids. Germline assignment: CDR1 LNHDA and CDR2 SQIVND (reference sequence). The CDR3 reads CAGSMSSGWGGSGELFF. Here the CDR3 DNA reads TGTGCCGGTAGTATGTCTAGTGGCTGGGGGGGCAGCGGGGAGCTGTTTTTT.

This clonotype was observed many times. The chain couples TRBV20-1 to TRBJ2-5; no clear D gene. Germline CDR1 reads DFQATT; CDR2 reads SNEGSKA (reference sequence). This CDR3 spans 10 amino acids. The V end was cut by 5 bases, the J end by 1 base, with 2 bases between. The CDR3 protein is CSAGQETQYF. For the CDR3, the DNA is TGCAGTGCTGGCCAAGAGACCCAGTACTTC.

The genes are TRBV20-1 and TRBJ1-1; D not resolved. The germline gives CDR1 DFQATT, CDR2 SNEGSKA (reference sequence). The CDR3 totals 16 residues. V lost 3 bases and J lost 2, with 19 bases in between. This chain's CDR3 is CSARPRGSTFNTEAFF. The CDR3 region has the DNA TGCAGTGCTAGGCCCCGGGGAAGCACTTTTAACACTGAAGCTTTCTTT.